A single sample gave rise to the 15 T cell receptor beta chains below, sequenced in a study of CD8+ T cells in alopecia areata. Reverse transcribed after extraction, RNA yielded cDNA as the sequencing template. Generated by immunoSEQ multiplex PCR, the TCRdb table keeps only in-frame clones and is missing some. The sample includes more than 95,000 clones, more than 75% of them seen just once. The treatment here: oral pan-JAK inhibitor, 5-10 mg twice daily. This sample comprised CD8+ T cells sorted from blood, obtained between weeks 30 and 35, from a patient treated with tofacitinib. The receptors shown here come from a human donor with alopecia areata.

The chain links TRBV29-1 to TRBJ2-1; 9 nucleotides line up with TRBD1. This CDR3 has 14 residues. The ends lost 5 bases at V and 2 bases at J; junction bases unmatched: 4. CDR1 and CDR2 from the germline V gene are SQVTM and ANQGSEA. CDR3 DNA: TGCAGCGTTACCACAGGGGGCACCTACAATGAGCAGTTCTTC. Translated, it gives CSVTTGGTYNEQFF.

The gene calls are TRBV19 and TRBJ2-7, with a weak D call TRBD2 (6 bases). This CDR3 has 15 amino acids. Germline V gene lookup returns CDR1 LNHDA and CDR2 SQIVND (reference sequence). The V end was cut by 2 bases, the J end by 1 base, with 12 bases between. The CDR3 spells CASSIYSGPSYEQYF. The CDR3 coding sequence is TGTGCCAGTAGTATATATAGCGGACCATCCTACGAGCAGTACTTC.

This chain uses TRBV10-3 with TRBJ2-2; D is uncertain. CDR3 length equals 14 residues. Germline CDR1 reads ENHRY; CDR2 reads SYGVKD. Trimming stripped 3 bases from V and 1 base from J, with 6 bases between. The CDR3 protein is CAISDPGNTGELFF. In DNA form, the CDR3 reads TGTGCCATCAGTGACCCAGGGAACACCGGGGAGCTGTTTTTT.

As DNA, the CDR3 is TGTGCCAGCAGCCCGGGACAGACCGGGGGCACTGAAGCTTTCTTT. This translates into CASSPGQTGGTEAFF. This chain joins TRBV11-2 and TRBJ1-1; 7 nucleotides line up with TRBD1. Unmatched junction bases numbered 10, after V lost 5 bases and J lost 4 bases. The length of the CDR3 is 15 residues. Germline CDR1 and CDR2: SGHAT and FQNNGV.

The chain has TRBV5-6 and TRBJ2-1, with 10 positions matching TRBD1. Losses at the gene ends were 2 bases for V and 4 bases for J; bases not matched to a gene: 6. The CDR3 spans 16 residues. Germline V CDR1 and CDR2: SGHDT, YYEEEE. The CDR3 DNA reads as TGTGCCAGCAGCTTCCTGACAGGGGGCGTTTACAATGAGCAGTTCTTC. Translation gives CASSFLTGGVYNEQFF.

This chain connects TRBV29-1 to TRBJ2-1, with 14 bases fitting TRBD2. V shed 3 bases and J 3 bases; nucleotides not matched to a gene: 1. Per the germline V gene, CDR1 is SQVTM and CDR2 is ANQGSEA. The CDR3 is 15 amino acids. CDR3 bases: TGCAGCGTTGAGGGACTAGCGGGAGACTACAATGAGCAGTTCTTC. This sequence encodes CSVEGLAGDYNEQFF.

The J gene is TRBJ2-1, the V gene TRBV29-1, with D perhaps TRBD1 (6 bases). This CDR3 has 12 residues. V lost 7 bases and J lost 9, with 16 bases in between. CDR1 and CDR2 from the germline V gene are SQVTM and ANQGSEA. The CDR3 spells CSAPSGTTEQFF. The CDR3 region has the DNA TGCAGCGCTCCCTCCGGGACAACTGAGCAGTTCTTC.

The chain links TRBV4-1 to TRBJ1-1, with 7 positions matching TRBD1. Per germline, CDR1 MGHRA and CDR2 YSYEKL. J lost 4 bases, V lost 3 bases, and 5 bases had no gene match. The CDR3 sequence is 14 residues long. The CDR3 loop reads CASSQGQISTEAFF. CDR3 coding DNA: TGCGCCAGCAGCCAGGGACAGATCTCCACTGAAGCTTTCTTT.

The chain couples TRBV27 to TRBJ1-5, with a weak D call TRBD1 (6 bases). The germline V and J ends were trimmed by 5 bases and 4 bases, with 12 bases remaining between them. Germline V gene lookup returns CDR1 MNHEY and CDR2 SMNVEV (reference sequence). The CDR3 is made up of 14 amino acids. CDR3 bases: TGTGCCAGCAGTCCACAGGGCCTAAATCAGCCCCAGCATTTT. It specifies CASSPQGLNQPQHF.

This clone was found once. The rearrangement uses TRBV7-9 and TRBJ2-7; 7 bases line up with TRBD1. After removal of 5 bases from V and 7 bases from J, the junction contained 8 bases not matched to a gene. The CDR3 consists of 13 residues. Germline V CDR1 and CDR2: SEHNR, FQNEAQ (reference sequence). The CDR3 coding sequence is TGTGCCAGCAGCCCTACTGACAGGGAAGAGCAGTACTTC. This codes for CASSPTDREEQYF.

The J gene is TRBJ2-7, the V gene TRBV6-5, with TRBD1 matching over 9 bases. Germline-derived CDR1 and CDR2 are MNHEY and SVGAGI. The trim removed 7 bases at V and 4 bases at J, leaving 8 bases unmatched. The CDR3 consists of 14 residues. The CDR3 reads CASMSDRGGYEQYF. The CDR3 DNA reads as TGTGCCAGCATGAGCGACAGGGGGGGATACGAGCAGTACTTC.

The V and J genes are TRBV5-6 and TRBJ2-7; 7 positions agree with TRBD2. After removal of 1 base from V and 6 bases from J, the junction contained 16 bases not matched to a gene. Germline loops: CDR1 SGHDT, CDR2 YYEEEE. The CDR3 contains 17 residues. DNA for the CDR3: TGTGCCAGCAGCTTGACCGGTGCGGGAGCAATTTCTTCCGAGCAGTACTTC. Translating it yields CASSLTGAGAISSEQYF.

This rearrangement joins TRBV2 to TRBJ2-2, with D perhaps matching TRBD1 (6 bases). Germline V gene sequence: CDR1 SNHLY, CDR2 FYNNEI. Trimming shortened V by 10 bases and J by 4 bases, and 16 bases separated the two germline ends. CDR3 length: 14 amino acids. The chain's CDR3 is CANDAGVGTGELFF. The CDR3, as DNA: TGTGCCAACGACGCAGGGGTAGGCACCGGGGAGCTGTTTTTT.

V is TRBV4-1 and J is TRBJ2-7, with D perhaps assigned TRBD1 or TRBD2 (5 bases each). The length of the CDR3 is 15 residues. Germline V gene sequence: CDR1 MGHRA, CDR2 YSYEKL. Trimming stripped 0 bases from V and 3 bases from J, with 12 bases between. In DNA form, the CDR3 reads TGCGCCAGCAGCCAAGATCGGGGCCGCTACTACGAGCAGTACTTC. It is translated as CASSQDRGRYYEQYF.

The genes are TRBV7-3 and TRBJ2-1; 8 nucleotides align to TRBD2. CDR1 and CDR2 (germline): SGHTA, FQGTGA. With 2 bases clipped from V and 8 bases from J, the junction kept 8 bases outside the gene matches. This CDR3 comprises 15 residues. CDR3 DNA: TGTGCCAGCAGCTTAGGAGCGGGAGATGAAGATGAGCAGTTCTTC. Translation gives CASSLGAGDEDEQFF.